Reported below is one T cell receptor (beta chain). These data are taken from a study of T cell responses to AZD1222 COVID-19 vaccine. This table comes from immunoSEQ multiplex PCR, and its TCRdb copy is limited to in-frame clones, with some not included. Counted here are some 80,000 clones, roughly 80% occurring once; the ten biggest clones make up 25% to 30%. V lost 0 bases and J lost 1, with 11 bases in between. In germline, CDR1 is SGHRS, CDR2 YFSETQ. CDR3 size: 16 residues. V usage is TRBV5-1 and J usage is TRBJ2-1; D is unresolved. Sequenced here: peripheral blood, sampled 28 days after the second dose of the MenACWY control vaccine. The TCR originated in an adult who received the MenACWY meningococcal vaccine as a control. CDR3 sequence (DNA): TGCGCCAGCAGCTTGGGCCAGTTTGGGTCCTACAATGAGCAGTTCTTC. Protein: CASSLGQFGSYNEQFF.